This T cell receptor (beta chain) emerged from a study of cytomegalovirus exposure and HLA in healthy donors. A multiplex PCR was run with 60 Vbeta primers and 13 Jbeta primers. Profiling relied on immunoSEQ multiplex PCR, and the TCRdb table lists in-frame clones only, not all of them. The sample records 120,000 to 150,000 clones, 73% being singletons. Regarding the study as a whole: Certain sequence variants were highly shared and formed a cluster, and this cluster was likely a sequencing artifact. Clonal expansion, a later analysis showed, was greater in HLA-associated TCR beta chains than in equally common others. Later on, an analysis tied around 17,000 TCR beta sequences to HLA alleles at 0.05 false discovery rate. An apparent linkage of common viral pathogens to several of the most significant clusters emerged in a later analysis.

The V gene's germline CDR1 is MDHEN and CDR2 SYDVKM. The CDR3 runs to 18 residues. V dropped 5 bases and J dropped 3 bases, with 25 bases sitting between them. Turning to this clone: The antigen is not known.

This chain links TRBV28 with TRBJ1-1; no definite D call. The origin of this receptor is a woman in her thirties or forties in good health and CMV-seronegative. The sample was PBMCs. The CDR3 protein is CASSANDWKKVGDTEAFF. CDR3 bases: TGTGCCAGCAGTGCGAACGATTGGAAAAAGGTCGGGGACACTGAAGCTTTCTTT.